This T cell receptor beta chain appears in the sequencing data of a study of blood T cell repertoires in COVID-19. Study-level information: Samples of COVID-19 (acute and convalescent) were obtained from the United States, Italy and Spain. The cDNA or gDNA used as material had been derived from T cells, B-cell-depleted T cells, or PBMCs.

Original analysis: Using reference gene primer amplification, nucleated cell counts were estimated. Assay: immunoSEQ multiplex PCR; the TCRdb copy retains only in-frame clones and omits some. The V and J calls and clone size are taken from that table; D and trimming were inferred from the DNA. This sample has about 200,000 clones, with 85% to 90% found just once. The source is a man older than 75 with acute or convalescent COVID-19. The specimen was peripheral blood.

For the CDR3, the DNA is TGTGCCAGCAGTGGGACAGGGGGCATTCGCACTGAAGCTTTCTTT. Encoded protein: CASSGTGGIRTEAFF. The rearrangement uses TRBV2 and TRBJ1-1; 11 bases align to TRBD1. Per germline, CDR1 SNHLY and CDR2 FYNNEI. V was clipped by 4 bases and J by 4 bases; unmatched bases: 5. This CDR3 has 15 amino acids. Looking up the rest from reference TRBV2 and TRBJ1-1 gives the full variable domain: EPEVTQTPSHQVTQMGQEVILRCVPISNHLYFYWYRQILGQKVEFLVSFYNNEISEKSEIFDDQFSVERPDGSNFTLKIRSTKLEDSAMYFCASSGTGGIRTEAFFGQGTRLTVV.